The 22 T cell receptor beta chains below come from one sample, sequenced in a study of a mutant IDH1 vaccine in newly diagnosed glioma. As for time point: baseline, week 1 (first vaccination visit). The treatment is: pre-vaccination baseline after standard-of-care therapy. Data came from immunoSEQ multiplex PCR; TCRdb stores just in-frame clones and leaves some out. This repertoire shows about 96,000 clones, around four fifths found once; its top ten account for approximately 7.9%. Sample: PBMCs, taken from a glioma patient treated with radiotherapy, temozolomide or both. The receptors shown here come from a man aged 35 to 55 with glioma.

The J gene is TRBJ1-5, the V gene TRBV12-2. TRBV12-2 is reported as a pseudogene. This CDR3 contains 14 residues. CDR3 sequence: CASRFLGSNQPQHF. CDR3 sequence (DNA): TGTGCAAGTCGCTTTCTGGGAAGCAATCAGCCCCAGCATTTT.

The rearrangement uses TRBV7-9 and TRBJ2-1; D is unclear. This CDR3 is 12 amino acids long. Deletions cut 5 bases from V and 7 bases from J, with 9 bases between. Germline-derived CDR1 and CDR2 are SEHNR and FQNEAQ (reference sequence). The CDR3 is CASSRDTNEQFF. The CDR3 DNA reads TGTGCCAGCAGCCGCGACACGAATGAGCAGTTCTTC.

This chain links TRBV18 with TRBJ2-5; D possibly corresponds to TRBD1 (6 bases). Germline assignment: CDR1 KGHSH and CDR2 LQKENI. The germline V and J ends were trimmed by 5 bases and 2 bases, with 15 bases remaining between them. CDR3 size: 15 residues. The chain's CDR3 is CASSNPRGRQETQYF. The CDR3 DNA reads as TGTGCCAGCTCAAATCCCAGGGGTCGGCAAGAGACCCAGTACTTC. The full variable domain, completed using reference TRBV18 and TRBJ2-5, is NAGVMQNPRHLVRRRGQEARLRCSPMKGHSHVYWYRQLPEEGLKFMVYLQKENIIDESGMPKERFSAEFPKEGPSILRIQQVVRGDSAAYFCASSNPRGRQETQYFGPGTRLLVL.

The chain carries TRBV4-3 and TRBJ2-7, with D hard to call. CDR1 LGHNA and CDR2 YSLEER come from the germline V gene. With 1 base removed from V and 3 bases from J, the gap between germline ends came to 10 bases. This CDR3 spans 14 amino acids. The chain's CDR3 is CASSQGRGNYEQYF. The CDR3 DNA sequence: TGCGCCAGCAGCCAAGGGAGAGGTAACTACGAGCAGTACTTC.

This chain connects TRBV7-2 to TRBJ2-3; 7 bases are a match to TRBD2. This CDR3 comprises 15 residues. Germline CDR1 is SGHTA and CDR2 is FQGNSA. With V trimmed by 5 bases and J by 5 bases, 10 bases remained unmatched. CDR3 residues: CASSRRGEGGDTQYF. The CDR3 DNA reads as TGTGCCAGCAGCAGACGGGGGGAGGGCGGAGATACGCAGTATTTT.

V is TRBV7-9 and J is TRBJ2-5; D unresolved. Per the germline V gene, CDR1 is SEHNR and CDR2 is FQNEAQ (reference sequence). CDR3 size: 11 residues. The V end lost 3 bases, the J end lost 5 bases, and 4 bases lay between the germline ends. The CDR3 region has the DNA TGTGCCAGCAGCTTGTGGGAGACCCAGTACTTC. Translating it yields CASSLWETQYF.

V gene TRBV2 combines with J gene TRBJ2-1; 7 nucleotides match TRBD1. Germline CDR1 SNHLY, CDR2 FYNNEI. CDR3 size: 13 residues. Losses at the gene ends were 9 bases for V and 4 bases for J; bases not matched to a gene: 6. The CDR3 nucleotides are TGTGCCAGGGGGGACAGACCTTACAATGAGCAGTTCTTC. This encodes CARGDRPYNEQFF. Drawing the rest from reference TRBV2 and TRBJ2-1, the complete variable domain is EPEVTQTPSHQVTQMGQEVILRCVPISNHLYFYWYRQILGQKVEFLVSFYNNEISEKSEIFDDQFSVERPDGSNFTLKIRSTKLEDSAMYFCARGDRPYNEQFFGPGTRLTVL.

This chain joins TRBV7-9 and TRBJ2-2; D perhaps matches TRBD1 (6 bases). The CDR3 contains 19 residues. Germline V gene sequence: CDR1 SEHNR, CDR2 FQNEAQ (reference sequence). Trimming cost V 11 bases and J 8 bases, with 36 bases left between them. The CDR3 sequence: CAGAPPDSSKTFGQGELFF. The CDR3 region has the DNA TGTGCCGGCGCACCTCCGGACAGTTCTAAAACTTTTGGCCAAGGGGAGCTGTTTTTT. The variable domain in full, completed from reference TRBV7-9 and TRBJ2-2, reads DTGVSQNPRHKITKRGQNVTFRCDPISEHNRLYWYRQTLGQGPEFLTYFQNEAQLEKSRLLSDRFSAERPKGSFSTLEIQRTEQGDSAMYLCAGAPPDSSKTFGQGELFFGEGSRLTVL.

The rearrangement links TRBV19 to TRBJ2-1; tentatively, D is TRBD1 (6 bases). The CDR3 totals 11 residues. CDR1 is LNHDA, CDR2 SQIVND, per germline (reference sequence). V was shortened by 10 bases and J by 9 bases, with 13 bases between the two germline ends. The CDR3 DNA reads TGTGCCACCCGGACAGAGATTGAGCAGTTCTTC. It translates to CATRTEIEQFF. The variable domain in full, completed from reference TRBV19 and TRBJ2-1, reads DGGITQSPKYLFRKEGQNVTLSCEQNLNHDAMYWYRQDPGQGLRLIYYSQIVNDFQKGDIAEGYSVSREKKESFPLTVTSAQKNPTAFYLCATRTEIEQFFGPGTRLTVL.

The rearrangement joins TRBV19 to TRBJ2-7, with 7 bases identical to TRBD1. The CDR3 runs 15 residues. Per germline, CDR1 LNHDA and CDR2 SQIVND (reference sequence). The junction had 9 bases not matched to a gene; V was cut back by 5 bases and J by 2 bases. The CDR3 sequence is CASSSPGQPTYEQYF. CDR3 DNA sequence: TGTGCCAGTAGTTCCCCGGGACAGCCTACCTACGAGCAGTACTTC.

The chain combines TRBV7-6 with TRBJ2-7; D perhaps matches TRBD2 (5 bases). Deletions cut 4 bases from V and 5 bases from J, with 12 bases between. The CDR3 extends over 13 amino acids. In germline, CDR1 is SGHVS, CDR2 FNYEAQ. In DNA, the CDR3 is TGTGCCAGCAGCTGGAGGATTGATGACGAGCAGTACTTC. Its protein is CASSWRIDDEQYF.

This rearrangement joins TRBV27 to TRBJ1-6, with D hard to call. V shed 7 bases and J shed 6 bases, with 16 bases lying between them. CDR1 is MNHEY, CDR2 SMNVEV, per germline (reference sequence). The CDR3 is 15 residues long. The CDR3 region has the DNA TGTGCCAGCACATCCCCTAGCGTTCTTAATTCACCCCTCCACTTT. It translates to CASTSPSVLNSPLHF.

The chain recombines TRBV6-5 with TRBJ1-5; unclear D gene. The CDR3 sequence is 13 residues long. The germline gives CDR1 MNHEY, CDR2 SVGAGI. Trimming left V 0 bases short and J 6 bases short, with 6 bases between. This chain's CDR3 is CASSYSTGQPQHF. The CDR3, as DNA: TGTGCCAGCAGTTACTCGACCGGTCAGCCCCAGCATTTT.

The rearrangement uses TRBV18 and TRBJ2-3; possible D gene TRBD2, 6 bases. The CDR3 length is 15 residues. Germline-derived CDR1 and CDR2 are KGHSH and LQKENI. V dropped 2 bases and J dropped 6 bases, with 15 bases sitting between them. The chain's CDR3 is CASSPSGVFRDTQYF. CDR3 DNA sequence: TGTGCCAGCTCACCATCGGGGGTATTTCGGGATACGCAGTATTTT. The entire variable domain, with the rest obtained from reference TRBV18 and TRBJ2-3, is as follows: NAGVMQNPRHLVRRRGQEARLRCSPMKGHSHVYWYRQLPEEGLKFMVYLQKENIIDESGMPKERFSAEFPKEGPSILRIQQVVRGDSAAYFCASSPSGVFRDTQYFGPGTRLTVL.

For the CDR3, the DNA is TGCGCCAGCAGCCTAAACACGCTGGTAGACTATGGCTACACCTTC. Protein sequence: CASSLNTLVDYGYTF. The chain links TRBV4-1 to TRBJ1-2; D not resolved. Germline V gives CDR1 MGHRA, CDR2 YSYEKL. V was cut by 4 bases and J by 3 bases, with 15 bases left in between. The CDR3 length is 15 residues.

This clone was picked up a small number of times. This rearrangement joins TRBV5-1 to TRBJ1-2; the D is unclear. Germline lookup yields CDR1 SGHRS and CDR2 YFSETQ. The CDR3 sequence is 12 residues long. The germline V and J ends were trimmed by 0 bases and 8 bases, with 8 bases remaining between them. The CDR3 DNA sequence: TGCGCCAGCAGCTTGGAGAGGCACGGCTACACCTTC. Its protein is CASSLERHGYTF.

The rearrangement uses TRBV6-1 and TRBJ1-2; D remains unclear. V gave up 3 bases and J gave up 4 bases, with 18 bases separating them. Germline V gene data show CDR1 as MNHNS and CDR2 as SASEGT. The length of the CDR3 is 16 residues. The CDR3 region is CASSEAFHDSLYGYTF. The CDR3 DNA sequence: TGTGCCAGCAGTGAGGCTTTCCACGATTCCCTCTATGGCTACACCTTC.

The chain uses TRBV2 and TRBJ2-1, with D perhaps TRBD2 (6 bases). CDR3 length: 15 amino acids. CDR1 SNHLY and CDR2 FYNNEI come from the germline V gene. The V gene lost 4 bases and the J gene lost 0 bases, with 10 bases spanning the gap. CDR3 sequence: CASSAGVHSYNEQFF. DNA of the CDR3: TGTGCCAGCAGTGCGGGGGTCCACTCCTACAATGAGCAGTTCTTC. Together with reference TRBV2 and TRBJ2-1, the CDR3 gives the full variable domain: EPEVTQTPSHQVTQMGQEVILRCVPISNHLYFYWYRQILGQKVEFLVSFYNNEISEKSEIFDDQFSVERPDGSNFTLKIRSTKLEDSAMYFCASSAGVHSYNEQFFGPGTRLTVL.

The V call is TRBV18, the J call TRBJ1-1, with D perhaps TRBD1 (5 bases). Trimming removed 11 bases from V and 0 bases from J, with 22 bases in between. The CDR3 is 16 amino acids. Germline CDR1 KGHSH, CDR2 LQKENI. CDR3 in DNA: TGTGCCGCGAGGGGCGGACGCGACTTCATGAACACTGAAGCTTTCTTT. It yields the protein CAARGGRDFMNTEAFF.

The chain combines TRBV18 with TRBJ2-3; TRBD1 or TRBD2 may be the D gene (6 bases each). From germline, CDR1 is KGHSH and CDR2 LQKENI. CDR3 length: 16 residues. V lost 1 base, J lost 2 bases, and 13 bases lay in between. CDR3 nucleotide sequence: TGTGCCAGCTCACCACTCGGAGGGGGATACACAGATACGCAGTATTTT. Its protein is CASSPLGGGYTDTQYF.

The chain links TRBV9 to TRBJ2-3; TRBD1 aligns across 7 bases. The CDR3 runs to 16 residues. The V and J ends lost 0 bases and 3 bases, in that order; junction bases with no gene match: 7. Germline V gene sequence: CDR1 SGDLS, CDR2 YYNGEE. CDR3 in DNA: TGTGCCAGCAGCGTAGCTGAAGGGGGCTGGACAGATACGCAGTATTTT. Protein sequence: CASSVAEGGWTDTQYF.

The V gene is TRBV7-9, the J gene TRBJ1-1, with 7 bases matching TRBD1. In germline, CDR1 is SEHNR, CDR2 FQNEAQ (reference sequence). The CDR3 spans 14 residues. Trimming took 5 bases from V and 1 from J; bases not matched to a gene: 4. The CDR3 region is CASSQGTANTEAFF. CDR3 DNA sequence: TGTGCCAGCAGCCAAGGGACAGCGAACACTGAAGCTTTCTTT. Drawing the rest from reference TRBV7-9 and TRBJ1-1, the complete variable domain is DTGVSQNPRHKITKRGQNVTFRCDPISEHNRLYWYRQTLGQGPEFLTYFQNEAQLEKSRLLSDRFSAERPKGSFSTLEIQRTEQGDSAMYLCASSQGTANTEAFFGQGTRLTVV.